Included here is one TCR beta chain sequence, with context. This CDR3 comprises 16 residues. Deletions cut 2 bases from V and 1 base from J, with 13 bases between. CDR1 MDHEN and CDR2 SYDVKM come from the germline V gene. This entry is derived from a study of blood T cell repertoires in COVID-19. The data were produced by immunoSEQ multiplex PCR, yet TCRdb's version contains in-frame clones alone and is incomplete. The data show 210,000 or so clones, around 90% seen once. Sequenced sample: peripheral blood. The chain links TRBV28 to TRBJ2-3; weak D call: TRBD2 (6 bases). This sequence was found in a man aged 45 to 65 with acute or convalescent COVID-19. The CDR3 coding sequence is TGTGCCAGCAGTTTAAGTTCGGGAGAAGGCACAGATACGCAGTATTTT. Translating it yields CASSLSSGEGTDTQYF.